This TCR beta chain is drawn from a study of human T cells and chemical hapten exposure (dated by TCRdb to about 2021). The study in broad terms: For sensitization, 2% DPC in acetone was applied to a 2 cm by 2 cm area of upper inner arm skin. Twenty-nine alopecia patients provided blood for TCR sequencing at one to four time points (pre-sensitization, 2, 6 and 24 weeks). The study tracked peripheral blood TCR repertoire changes in vivo during primary and secondary sensitization to the hapten diphenylcyclopropenone (DPC) in alopecia patients. Patch testing was done on the upper back using Finn chambers containing 0.01% DPC, and results were scored after 6 days according to International Contact Dermatitis Research Group standards. Blood samples were taken from patients before sensitization (week 0) and at 2, 6 and about 24 weeks after DPC sensitization. The patient cohort, mostly female, included alopecia areata with under or over 50% scalp involvement, alopecia totalis and alopecia universalis. Libraries were pooled for sequencing, and per-sample TCR yields varied mainly because of small differences in library volumes within the pool. Weekly therapeutic DPC doses were additionally applied to the scalp of patients throughout the roughly 25-week study period. The study at large found these results: Compared with pre-sensitization or healthy control sets, expanded TCRs formed significantly more large CDR3 similarity clusters, which is consistent with antigen-driven responses. DPC sensitization did not change the number of TCRs with a frequency above 1 in 1000, and there was no evidence of changes in global repertoire structure. Alopecia, a presumed autoimmune disease, was present in all patients, so the immune response of the patients might differ from that of healthy individuals. After repeated subsampling, the strength of the expansion versus patch-test correlation and the threshold at which it became significant changed. The number of PT1 expanded TCRs positively correlated with patch test score, significant at thresholds 8, 16 and 32 but not 4.

Concerning this clonotype itself: Its cognate antigen has yet to be identified. No much larger clone exists at a distance of one base, and base qualities are not known.

The time point label of this sample denotes: pre-sensitization, week 0. The treatment or condition tag for this specimen amounts to: therapeutic diphenylcyclopropenone sensitization with weekly scalp DPC. At each patch-test visit, blood was drawn before the patch test was applied. Patients were eligible if aged 18 to 70, diagnosed with alopecia and judged suitable for DPC therapy, and pregnant patients were excluded. Total RNA was extracted from unfractionated whole blood collected in Tempus Blood RNA tubes. Receptors were amplified or captured by RACE. Sequenced using a NextSeq 500. During library preparation, unique molecular identifiers were attached to individual cDNA molecules so that TCRs could be counted quantitatively and reproducibly. From each blood RNA sample, both TCR alpha and TCR beta chains were sequenced. On the authors' methods: The median number of TCRs per sample was over 85,000, ranging from about 23,224 to 690,600. The Decombinator software suite was used to annotate V, J and CDR3 in the TCR reads. For the PS versus PT1 abundance plots, all samples were subsampled to the same number of TCRs (28,000). TCRs were defined as expanded if absent before sensitization and observed at least eight times at the 2-week time point. TCRdb reworked the public reads: Q25 trimming with fastp, MiXCR clone assembly, productive beta chains retained. Merged by CDR3 protein, the rows form single entries marked with the most common genes and DNA. The V and J calls were not made by the authors but by TCRdb's processing. In all, the sample holds 250,000 to 300,000 distinct CDR3 sequences, and around 7.7% of those were seen once. Together, the top ten hold less than 1.5% of the sample.

CDR1 is given as MGHRA and CDR2 as YSYEKL, both from the germline V gene. The CDR3 covers 16 residues, taking in both the cysteine and the phenylalanine. Just the 48-base CDR3 DNA is kept, in frame starting at base 1. The trim is 4 bases for V and 6 bases for J, with a gap of 19 bases between the germline ends. The chain is made from TRBV4-1 and TRBJ1-5; the D gene cannot be resolved reliably. The starting material was whole blood, obtained in connection with sensitization to the hapten diphenylcyclopropenone (DPC). The sequence was collected from a man between 18 and 35 years old with alopecia areata. Some clones in this sample may be carry-over from other donors' samples. The CDR3 sequence is CASSPLIPQTGQPQHF. The DNA sequence follows: TGCGCCAGCAGCCCCTTGATCCCCCAAACGGGTCAGCCCCAGCATTTT.